These 31 T cell receptor beta chains originate from one sample sequenced in a study of cytomegalovirus exposure and HLA in healthy donors. This table comes from immunoSEQ multiplex PCR, and its TCRdb copy is limited to in-frame clones, with some not included. The sample yields roughly 200,000 clones, about 89% seen once. The sample was PBMCs. These TCRs come from a man under 40 in good health and CMV-seropositive.

The chain has TRBV6-5 and TRBJ1-5; D is undetermined. Germline CDR1 is MNHEY and CDR2 is SVGAGI. CDR3 size: 14 residues. V lost 0 bases and J lost 4, with 7 bases in between. For the CDR3, the DNA is TGTGCCAGCAGTTACTCGGGGAAGAATCAGCCCCAGCATTTT. It is translated as CASSYSGKNQPQHF.

This clone occurred once. The rearrangement uses TRBV30 and TRBJ2-7, with unresolved D. Trimming took 0 bases from V and 5 from J, leaving 20 bases between them. Germline-derived CDR1 and CDR2 are GTSNPN and SVGIG (reference sequence). This CDR3 region has 16 residues. CDR3 sequence (DNA): TGTGCCTGGAGTGTTGTTGTCGGGTCCGTCCGGGACGAGCAGTACTTC. Translating it yields CAWSVVVGSVRDEQYF. Looking up the rest from reference TRBV30 and TRBJ2-7 gives the full variable domain: SQTIHQWPATLVQPVGSPLSLECTVEGTSNPNLYWYRQAAGRGLQLLFYSVGIGQISSEVPQNLSASRPQDRQFILSSKKLLLSDSGFYLCAWSVVVGSVRDEQYFGPGTRLTVT.

The gene calls are TRBV7-9 and TRBJ2-7, with a possible D match to TRBD1 (5 bases). CDR1 is SEHNR, CDR2 FQNEAQ, per germline (reference sequence). The CDR3 length is 16 residues. The germline V and J ends were trimmed by 6 bases and 1 base, with 19 bases remaining between them. CDR3 sequence reads: CASRQGSVTESYEQYF. CDR3 DNA sequence: TGTGCCAGCAGGCAGGGCTCCGTCACTGAATCCTACGAGCAGTACTTC.

CDR3 loop: CASSYVGQVQETQYF. In nucleotides, the CDR3 is TGTGCCAGCAGTTACGTAGGACAGGTACAAGAGACCCAGTACTTC. This rearrangement joins TRBV6-5 to TRBJ2-5, with 7 nucleotides matching TRBD1. The germline V gene has CDR1 MNHEY and CDR2 SVGAGI. V lost 2 bases to trimming and J lost 2 bases; unmatched junction nucleotides: 5. CDR3 length equals 15 residues.

The V gene is TRBV11-2, the J gene TRBJ2-3; the D is unclear. Germline V gives CDR1 SGHAT, CDR2 FQNNGV. V lost 6 bases to trimming and J lost 3 bases, with 4 bases between them. CDR3 size: 11 residues. The CDR3 region is CASRITDTQYF. The CDR3 region has the DNA TGTGCCAGCAGGATTACAGATACGCAGTATTTT.

The chain is built from TRBV5-4 and TRBJ2-3, with D unresolved. This CDR3 spans 16 amino acids. CDR1 and CDR2 from the germline V gene are SGHNT and YYREEE (reference sequence). The V and J ends lost 5 bases and 0 bases respectively, with 16 bases between them. CDR3 amino acids: CASSPLGPTSTDTQYF. In DNA form, the CDR3 reads TGTGCCAGCAGTCCCCTGGGCCCCACCAGCACAGATACGCAGTATTTT.

J is TRBJ2-3 and V is TRBV6-5; D could derive from TRBD1 or TRBD2 (5 bases each). Germline V gene sequence: CDR1 MNHEY, CDR2 SVGAGI. V lost 6 bases to trimming and J lost 2 bases, with 15 bases between them. CDR3 length: 15 residues. The CDR3 DNA follows: TGTGCCAGCAGCCGCCGGGACGGAGTCACAGATACGCAGTATTTT. Translation: CASSRRDGVTDTQYF.

CDR3: CASSQPPAYEQYF. CDR3 DNA sequence: TGCGCCAGCAGCCAACCCCCTGCCTACGAGCAGTACTTC. The chain has TRBV4-1 and TRBJ2-7; no firm D call. Trimming took 2 bases from V and 2 from J, leaving 7 bases between them. Germline-derived CDR1 and CDR2 are MGHRA and YSYEKL. This CDR3 region has 13 residues.

V and J are TRBV7-2 and TRBJ1-1; a weak D match, TRBD1 (6 bases). The germline CDR1 and CDR2 sequences are SGHTA and FQGNSA. This CDR3 contains 15 residues. Trimming removed 2 bases at V and 1 base at J, with 11 bases between. The CDR3 sequence: CASSLRQVGNTEAFF. The CDR3 nucleotides are TGTGCCAGCAGCTTAAGACAGGTAGGGAACACTGAAGCTTTCTTT. Full variable domain (outside the CDR3, taken from reference TRBV7-2 and TRBJ1-1): GAGVSQSPSNKVTEKGKDVELRCDPISGHTALYWYRQSLGQGLEFLIYFQGNSAPDKSGLPSDRFSAERTGGSVSTLTIQRTQQEDSAVYLCASSLRQVGNTEAFFGQGTRLTVV.

This clone appeared a single time. The V call is TRBV4-1, the J call TRBJ2-2, with D possibly TRBD2 on 7 matching bases. This CDR3 spans 14 amino acids. V lost 5 bases and J 4 bases, leaving 11 bases between the germline ends. Germline V lookup: CDR1 MGHRA, CDR2 YSYEKL. CDR3 region: CASSFRGATGELFF. The CDR3 nucleotides are TGCGCCAGCAGCTTCCGGGGGGCCACCGGGGAGCTGTTTTTT.

Only one count was recorded for this clone. The genes are TRBV30 and TRBJ1-1; D not resolved. Looked up from germline, CDR1 is GTSNPN and CDR2 is SVGIG (reference sequence). Deletions cut 4 bases from V and 2 bases from J, with 14 bases between. The CDR3 consists of 14 residues. Here the CDR3 reads CAWTPGSGNTEAFF. Here the CDR3 DNA reads TGTGCCTGGACCCCCGGTTCAGGAAACACTGAAGCTTTCTTT. The full variable domain, completed using reference TRBV30 and TRBJ1-1, is SQTIHQWPATLVQPVGSPLSLECTVEGTSNPNLYWYRQAAGRGLQLLFYSVGIGQISSEVPQNLSASRPQDRQFILSSKKLLLSDSGFYLCAWTPGSGNTEAFFGQGTRLTVV.

CDR3 in DNA: TGTGCCAGCAGAGATGTACTAGCGGGAGGCTACAATGAGCAGTTCTTC. Translating it yields CASRDVLAGGYNEQFF. The gene calls are TRBV27 and TRBJ2-1; 12 bases map to TRBD2. The CDR3 runs 16 residues. Germline trimming cut 6 bases from V and 3 bases from J; bases unmatched to any gene: 6. Germline V gene sequence: CDR1 MNHEY, CDR2 SMNVEV (reference sequence).

The rearrangement joins TRBV4-3 to TRBJ2-3; the D gene is possibly TRBD1 (7 bases). V lost 0 bases to trimming and J lost 3 bases, with 28 bases between them. The germline gives CDR1 LGHNA, CDR2 YSLEER. The CDR3 has 21 amino acids. The CDR3 nucleotides are TGCGCCAGCAGCCAAGAGAGCCCCCCCGCGGGACAGCTCTCCGGAACAGATACGCAGTATTTT. Amino acid sequence: CASSQESPPAGQLSGTDTQYF.

This clone showed up just a few times. The gene calls are TRBV5-1 and TRBJ2-7, with D unresolved. V was pared by 0 bases and J by 2 bases, with 9 bases between. CDR1 is SGHRS, CDR2 YFSETQ, per germline. The CDR3 covers 14 residues. Here the CDR3 DNA reads TGCGCCAGCAGCTTGGCTCTACGCGCCTACGAGCAGTACTTC. Its protein is CASSLALRAYEQYF.

The J gene is TRBJ1-2, the V gene TRBV6-1; tentative D call: TRBD1 (5 bases). Germline CDR1 MNHNS, CDR2 SASEGT. Deletions cut 2 bases from V and 6 bases from J, with 13 bases between. The CDR3 consists of 14 residues. For the CDR3, the DNA is TGTGCCAGCAGTGAATTCGAGACAGTGAATGGCTACACCTTC. Translating it yields CASSEFETVNGYTF.

This clone occurred a few times. The chain links TRBV4-1 to TRBJ1-2; perhaps TRBD1 as D (6 bases). This CDR3 has 18 residues. CDR1 and CDR2 (germline): MGHRA, YSYEKL. Trimming left V 0 bases short and J 3 bases short, with 20 bases between. The CDR3 spells CASSQDLRTDSFHYGYTF. The CDR3, as DNA: TGCGCCAGCAGCCAAGATCTTAGGACAGATAGTTTCCACTATGGCTACACCTTC.

V gene TRBV27 combines with J gene TRBJ1-2; tentative D call: TRBD1 (5 bases). The germline gives CDR1 MNHEY, CDR2 SMNVEV (reference sequence). The CDR3 totals 13 residues. The germline V and J ends were trimmed by 7 bases and 2 bases, with 11 bases remaining between them. The CDR3 coding sequence is TGTGCCAGCATGGCTCAGGGAAACTATGGCTACACCTTC. Translated, it gives CASMAQGNYGYTF.

The V gene is TRBV12-2, the J gene TRBJ2-7; the DNA was not used to check the table's D call, TRBD2. TRBV12-2 is deemed a pseudogene. The CDR3 spans 18 residues. The CDR3 reads CASRLEGLAGGPVDEQYF. The CDR3, as DNA: TGTGCAAGTCGCTTAGAGGGACTAGCGGGAGGGCCGGTCGACGAGCAGTACTTC.

The chain links TRBV6-5 to TRBJ2-2; no reliable D call. This CDR3 is 13 amino acids long. Germline assignment: CDR1 MNHEY and CDR2 SVGAGI. Trimming removed 4 bases from V and 6 bases from J, with 9 bases in between. CDR3 protein: CASSWGTPGELFF. For the CDR3, the DNA is TGTGCCAGCAGTTGGGGAACCCCCGGGGAGCTGTTTTTT.

The chain is built from TRBV11-3 and TRBJ2-5; 10 bases are shared with TRBD1. Germline-derived CDR1 and CDR2 are SGHNT and YENEEA. Losses at the gene ends were 5 bases for V and 1 base for J; bases not matched to a gene: 7. This CDR3 has 16 amino acids. The CDR3: CASSRQGAWGQETQYF. CDR3 sequence (DNA): TGTGCCAGCAGCAGACAGGGGGCCTGGGGCCAAGAGACCCAGTACTTC.

This rearrangement joins TRBV27 to TRBJ2-7; TRBD2 is a possible D gene (6 bases). Per germline, CDR1 MNHEY and CDR2 SMNVEV (reference sequence). The CDR3 loop spans 14 amino acids. Trimming shortened V by 2 bases and J by 2 bases, and 10 bases separated the two germline ends. The CDR3 DNA follows: TGTGCCAGCAGTTTAGCGGGACGGACCTACGAGCAGTACTTC. Its translation: CASSLAGRTYEQYF.

The chain uses TRBV11-3 and TRBJ2-1, with 9 bases lining up with TRBD2. The germline V gene encodes CDR1 SGHNT and CDR2 YENEEA. The V segment lost 3 bases and the J segment 6 bases; nucleotides outside the gene matches: 9. The CDR3 has 16 amino acids. The CDR3 region has the DNA TGTGCCAGCAGCTTTGTTTCGGCGGGGGGGGCCAATGAGCAGTTCTTC. Its translation is CASSFVSAGGANEQFF.

The gene calls are TRBV5-5 and TRBJ2-7; perhaps TRBD2 as D (5 bases). Germline assignment: CDR1 SGHKS and CDR2 YYEKEE (reference sequence). The CDR3 spans 15 residues. The V gene lost 0 bases and the J gene lost 3 bases, with 13 bases spanning the gap. The CDR3: CASSLDVTRDYEQYF. For the CDR3, the DNA is TGTGCCAGCAGCTTGGACGTTACACGGGACTACGAGCAGTACTTC.

The J gene is TRBJ1-2, the V gene TRBV10-2; unclear D gene. Trimming cost V 2 bases and J 8 bases, with 15 bases left between them. Per germline, CDR1 WSHSY and CDR2 SAAADI. The CDR3 sequence is 14 residues long. This CDR3 is CASSEGFALGGYTF. For the CDR3, the DNA is TGCGCCAGCAGTGAGGGGTTTGCCTTGGGAGGCTACACCTTC.

The V call is TRBV29-1, the J call TRBJ2-1; the D is unclear. The germline V gene has CDR1 SQVTM and CDR2 ANQGSEA. The CDR3 totals 13 residues. V shed 3 bases and J shed 4 bases, with 10 bases lying between them. The CDR3 nucleotides are TGCAGCGTTGATGCCCCCATATACAATGAGCAGTTCTTC. It codes for CSVDAPIYNEQFF.

The chain is built from TRBV7-2 and TRBJ2-3; 8 bases fit TRBD1. Losses at the gene ends were 5 bases for V and 2 bases for J; bases not matched to a gene: 15. Germline V gene data show CDR1 as SGHTA and CDR2 as FQGNSA. The CDR3 contains 18 residues. CDR3 loop: CASSPTLQGARSTDTQYF. In DNA form, the CDR3 reads TGTGCCAGCAGCCCAACCCTGCAGGGGGCAAGATCCACAGATACGCAGTATTTT.

The genes are TRBV28 and TRBJ1-5; D gene unclear. Trimming stripped 7 bases from V and 6 bases from J, with 16 bases between. Germline assignment: CDR1 MDHEN and CDR2 SYDVKM. The CDR3 length is 14 residues. CDR3 nucleotides: TGTGCCAGCACCACATCCCGGAACTTTCAGCCCCAGCATTTT. Its translation: CASTTSRNFQPQHF.

The J gene is TRBJ1-1, the V gene TRBV28, with D unclear. Trimming shortened V by 5 bases and J by 5 bases, and 12 bases separated the two germline ends. CDR3 size: 13 residues. The germline V gene has CDR1 MDHEN and CDR2 SYDVKM. CDR3 in DNA: TGTGCCAGCAGTCCCACGCGTCGAACTGAAGCTTTCTTT. Its protein product is CASSPTRRTEAFF.

The table lists this clone with a count of one. An end of the junction differs from the germline gene, which may be a read error. The rearrangement links TRBV7-6 to TRBJ2-3; D possibly matches TRBD1 or TRBD2 (5 bases each). There are 16 residues in the CDR3. Germline CDR1 reads SGHVS; CDR2 reads FNYEAQ. The CDR3 DNA sequence: TGTGCCAGCAGTTTAGAGGGGCGGCAGAGCACAGATACGCAGTATTTT. Its translation: CASSLEGRQSTDTQYF.

The V and J genes are TRBV19 and TRBJ1-6; 7 positions match TRBD1. This CDR3 comprises 13 residues. The germline V gene encodes CDR1 LNHDA and CDR2 SQIVND (reference sequence). V dropped 11 bases and J dropped 6; count of bases not matched to a gene: 7. This chain's CDR3 is CAGSQGSNSPLHF. In DNA, the CDR3 is TGTGCCGGGTCACAGGGGAGTAATTCACCCCTCCACTTT.

The chain combines TRBV11-3 with TRBJ2-5; no reliable D call. The germline V gene encodes CDR1 SGHNT and CDR2 YENEEA. Trimming removed 2 bases at V and 2 bases at J, with 9 bases between. The CDR3 totals 14 residues. CDR3 sequence: CASSLYSDQETQYF. In nucleotides, the CDR3 is TGTGCCAGCAGCTTATATTCAGATCAAGAGACCCAGTACTTC.